These 25 T cell receptor beta chains were sequenced from one sample in a study of T cell responses to AZD1222 COVID-19 vaccine. Some clones are missing from TCRdb's copy, which holds only in-frame ones; the method was immunoSEQ multiplex PCR. The sample records some 85,000 clones, around 90% being singletons. This specimen consisted of peripheral blood, obtained on day 0 of AZD1222 vaccination. Receptor source: an adult in good health.

V and J are TRBV19 and TRBJ1-2, with 7 bases fitting TRBD1. The CDR3 covers 17 residues. Trimming removed 4 bases from V and 6 bases from J; junction bases left unmatched: 17. Germline loops: CDR1 LNHDA, CDR2 SQIVND (reference sequence). The CDR3 coding sequence is TGTGCCAGTAGTAAAGGACAGGTATTTATGTCGGTGGATGGCTACACCTTC. It specifies CASSKGQVFMSVDGYTF.

The CDR3 region has the DNA TGCAGCAAGAAACCGGGCTTCCAAGAGACCCAGTACTTC. Residues: CSKKPGFQETQYF. V is TRBV29-1 and J is TRBJ2-5; the D is unclear. Deletions cut 8 bases from V and 1 base from J, with 14 bases between. CDR3 length: 13 amino acids. Germline V gene lookup returns CDR1 SQVTM and CDR2 ANQGSEA.

V is TRBV5-1 and J is TRBJ1-1, with D possibly matching TRBD1 (6 bases). Germline V gene lookup returns CDR1 SGHRS and CDR2 YFSETQ. The CDR3 sequence is 13 residues long. Trimming removed 4 bases from V and 9 bases from J, with 16 bases in between. The CDR3 DNA reads TGCGCCAGCAGCCCCGGCGTGGACAGCAAAGCTTTCTTT. This translates into CASSPGVDSKAFF.

V usage is TRBV14 and J usage is TRBJ2-1, with D possibly being TRBD2 (7 bases). V dropped 1 base and J dropped 5 bases, with 12 bases sitting between them. The CDR3 contains 15 residues. CDR1 is SGHDN and CDR2 is FVKESK in the germline V gene. The DNA of the CDR3 is TGTGCCAGCAGCCAAGTAGGGGGGGGGAACAATGAGCAGTTCTTC. Its protein product is CASSQVGGGNNEQFF.

This clone was picked up one time. The J gene is TRBJ1-2, the V gene TRBV7-9, with 8 bases that match TRBD1. J lost 5 bases, V lost 5 bases, and 4 bases had no gene match. The CDR3 has 13 residues. Germline assignment: CDR1 SEHNR and CDR2 FQNEAQ (reference sequence). The CDR3 DNA is TGTGCCAGCAGCGGACAGGGTCGGTATGGCTACACCTTC. It yields the protein CASSGQGRYGYTF.

The chain has TRBV3-1 (or the pseudogene TRBV3-2) and TRBJ2-3; possible D gene TRBD2, 6 bases. CDR3 size: 16 residues. The V end was cut by 4 bases, the J end by 4 bases, with 18 bases between. CDR1 LGHDT and CDR2 YNNKEL come from the germline V gene (reference sequence). Written as DNA, the CDR3 is TGTGCCAGCAGCCCCCTTAGCGGCCAGGTCCCAGATACGCAGTATTTT. Translated, it gives CASSPLSGQVPDTQYF.

The chain links TRBV4-1 to TRBJ1-4; D remains ambiguous. CDR3 length: 14 residues. Germline V gives CDR1 MGHRA, CDR2 YSYEKL. V gave up 2 bases and J gave up 0 bases, with 4 bases separating them. CDR3 in amino acids: CASSQQSTNEKLFF. CDR3 coding DNA: TGCGCCAGCAGCCAACAGTCAACTAATGAAAAACTGTTTTTT.

V usage is TRBV29-1 and J usage is TRBJ2-7, with TRBD1 identical over 8 bases. From germline, CDR1 is SQVTM and CDR2 ANQGSEA. This CDR3 comprises 16 residues. The V and J ends lost 5 bases and 3 bases, in that order; junction bases with no gene match: 15. This chain's CDR3 is CSVLQGGTADYYEQYF. The CDR3 nucleotides read TGCAGCGTTTTACAGGGGGGCACAGCCGACTACTACGAGCAGTACTTC.

This clone has just one count. The V call is TRBV7-2, the J call TRBJ2-3; 13 nucleotides match TRBD2. This CDR3 is built from 20 residues. Per germline, CDR1 SGHTA and CDR2 FQGNSA. Trimming cost V 0 bases and J 0 bases; bases outside gene matches: 9. CDR3 amino acids: CASSLALGLAGPTSTDTQYF. In nucleotides, the CDR3 is TGTGCCAGCAGCTTAGCGCTGGGACTAGCGGGGCCGACTAGCACAGATACGCAGTATTTT.

This sequence joins TRBV6-5 and TRBJ1-5; D remains ambiguous. Germline loops: CDR1 MNHEY, CDR2 SVGAGI. CDR3 size: 15 residues. The germline V and J ends were trimmed by 5 bases and 2 bases, with 13 bases remaining between them. The CDR3 coding sequence is TGTGCCAGCAGTCGCGAGGGTTTAGGCAATCAGCCCCAGCATTTT. Residues: CASSREGLGNQPQHF.

V is TRBV27 and J is TRBJ1-1, with D possibly being TRBD1 (6 bases). Germline CDR1 and CDR2: MNHEY and SMNVEV (reference sequence). The CDR3 consists of 12 residues. Trimming stripped 6 bases from V and 5 bases from J, with 10 bases between. The chain's CDR3 is CASRETGTEAFF. For the CDR3, the DNA is TGTGCCAGCAGGGAAACAGGGACTGAAGCTTTCTTT.

The rearrangement links TRBV19 to TRBJ2-2; D is unresolved. The CDR3 has 14 amino acids. The V gene's germline CDR1 is LNHDA and CDR2 SQIVND (reference sequence). V shed 5 bases and J shed 3 bases, with 10 bases lying between them. In DNA, the CDR3 is TGTGCCAGTAGTTCAGATGGGCACACCGGGGAGCTGTTTTTT. As protein: CASSSDGHTGELFF. Supplemented by reference TRBV19 and TRBJ2-2, the full variable domain reads DGGITQSPKYLFRKEGQNVTLSCEQNLNHDAMYWYRQDPGQGLRLIYYSQIVNDFQKGDIAEGYSVSREKKESFPLTVTSAQKNPTAFYLCASSSDGHTGELFFGEGSRLTVL.

The chain uses TRBV5-6 and TRBJ1-4; TRBD1 is a possible D gene (5 bases). The CDR3 length is 13 residues. Germline V gives CDR1 SGHDT, CDR2 YYEEEE. Trimming pared 4 bases from V and 5 bases from J, leaving 9 bases between. The CDR3 protein is CASSGYRNEKLFF. CDR3 sequence (DNA): TGTGCCAGCAGCGGGTACAGGAATGAAAAACTGTTTTTT. The variable domain in full, with the rest retrieved from reference TRBV5-6 and TRBJ1-4, is DAGVTQSPTHLIKTRGQQVTLRCSPKSGHDTVSWYQQALGQGPQFIFQYYEEEERQRGNFPDRFSGHQFPNYSSELNVNALLLGDSALYLCASSGYRNEKLFFGSGTQLSVL.

The CDR3 reads CASSPGMGPTEAFF. CDR3 DNA: TGTGCCAGCTCCCCAGGAATGGGTCCCACTGAAGCTTTCTTT. J is TRBJ1-1 and V is TRBV18, with no clear D. Trimming cost V 6 bases and J 4 bases, with 15 bases left between them. The CDR3 runs to 14 residues. CDR1 is KGHSH and CDR2 is LQKENI in the germline V gene.

This clone was recorded only once. The chain is built from TRBV7-9 and TRBJ2-4, with 10 bases that match TRBD2. Germline CDR1 and CDR2: SEHNR and FQNEAQ (reference sequence). CDR3 length equals 16 residues. Trimming took 5 bases from V and 6 from J; bases not matched to a gene: 10. CDR3 bases: TGTGCCAGCAGCCCCCGAAATAGCGGGAGGAGAAACATTCAGTACTTC. Amino acids: CASSPRNSGRRNIQYF.

The rearrangement links TRBV2 to TRBJ1-5; 8 bases agree with TRBD1. This CDR3 is built from 14 residues. Trimming removed 7 bases from V and 4 bases from J; junction bases left unmatched: 6. Per germline, CDR1 SNHLY and CDR2 FYNNEI. CDR3 bases: TGTGCCAGCAATCTACAGGGGGTGAATCAGCCCCAGCATTTT. This encodes CASNLQGVNQPQHF.

This chain links TRBV7-9 with TRBJ1-1; no clear D. V dropped 4 bases and J dropped 6 bases, with 9 bases sitting between them. This CDR3 has 12 residues. Germline V gives CDR1 SEHNR, CDR2 FQNEAQ (reference sequence). CDR3 bases: TGTGCCAGCAGCTATCTCGAGGCTGAAGCTTTCTTT. It translates to CASSYLEAEAFF.

The chain uses TRBV12-5 and TRBJ1-5; D is undetermined. From germline, CDR1 is LGHNT and CDR2 FRNRAP. Trimming shortened V by 3 bases and J by 2 bases, and 8 bases separated the two germline ends. The CDR3 is 14 residues long. This CDR3 is CASGFGAGNQPQHF. The CDR3 DNA sequence: TGTGCTAGTGGTTTTGGAGCCGGCAATCAGCCCCAGCATTTT.

The chain carries TRBV28 and TRBJ2-5, with D tentatively TRBD1 or TRBD2 (5 bases each). There are 13 residues in the CDR3. The germline V and J ends were trimmed by 10 bases and 5 bases, with 17 bases remaining between them. Germline V gene sequence: CDR1 MDHEN, CDR2 SYDVKM. CDR3 sequence: CATGEGRRETQYF. The CDR3 DNA follows: TGTGCCACCGGAGAGGGACGGAGGGAGACCCAGTACTTC.

The J gene is TRBJ2-1, the V gene TRBV5-1; no clear D. The length of the CDR3 is 16 residues. Germline loops: CDR1 SGHRS, CDR2 YFSETQ. V was cut by 2 bases and J by 0 bases, with 12 bases left in between. CDR3 bases: TGCGCCAGCAGCTTAACCCCGGCAGACTCCTACAATGAGCAGTTCTTC. This encodes CASSLTPADSYNEQFF.

The CDR3 protein is CASSPKIIHAGGGGELFF. The CDR3 DNA sequence: TGTGCCAGCAGCCCAAAAATTATTCACGCGGGGGGCGGCGGGGAGCTGTTTTTT. This chain links TRBV9 with TRBJ2-2, with TRBD2 matching over 8 bases. From germline, CDR1 is SGDLS and CDR2 YYNGEE. V trimming: 4 bases; J trimming: 7 bases; junction bases outside the gene matches: 18. The CDR3 is 18 amino acids.

CDR3 coding DNA: TGTGCCAGCAGCTTGTCCGGGCCGGATGAGCAGTACTTC. Translating gives CASSLSGPDEQYF. The rearrangement uses TRBV7-9 and TRBJ2-7; D is ambiguous. Germline loops: CDR1 SEHNR, CDR2 FQNEAQ (reference sequence). V was trimmed by 3 bases and J by 7 bases, leaving 13 bases between them. The CDR3 loop spans 13 amino acids.

The V call is TRBV27, the J call TRBJ2-7; TRBD2 aligns across 10 bases. V lost 0 bases, J lost 1 base, and 3 bases stayed unmatched. Germline loops: CDR1 MNHEY, CDR2 SMNVEV (reference sequence). The CDR3 covers 16 residues. CDR3 protein: CASSLSASGRSYEQYF. DNA of the CDR3: TGTGCCAGCAGTTTATCGGCTAGCGGGAGATCCTACGAGCAGTACTTC.

This clone appeared a single time. The CDR3 is CASSQLGRTGGEQFF. The CDR3 DNA reads as TGTGCCAGCAGCCAATTGGGACGGACGGGAGGTGAGCAGTTCTTC. This sequence joins TRBV6-2 or TRBV6-3 and TRBJ2-1, with 7 bases fitting TRBD2. V dropped 6 bases and J dropped 9; count of bases not matched to a gene: 14. Germline lookup yields CDR1 MNHEY and CDR2 SVGEGT. The CDR3 has 15 amino acids.

This clone is a singleton in its sample. The chain has TRBV28 and TRBJ2-7, with 9 bases that match TRBD1. The ends lost 5 bases at V and 3 bases at J; junction bases unmatched: 8. The CDR3 runs 15 residues. CDR1 is MDHEN, CDR2 SYDVKM, per germline. In DNA, the CDR3 is TGTGCCAGCAGTCCGGCCCCGGGACAGGGCTACGAGCAGTACTTC. Its translation is CASSPAPGQGYEQYF.